This TCR beta chain was documented in a study of regulatory T cells in long-lasting Graves disease (dated by TCRdb to the early 2020s). Concerning the study at large: Antithyroid drugs had been taken for less than 3 months by newly diagnosed Graves' disease patients. Peripheral blood TCR sequencing and RNA sequencing compared persistent Graves' disease patients with newly diagnosed Graves' disease patients. The study took place in China and was registered as a clinical trial. A total of some 35 samples underwent TCR sequencing, from 13 patients with persistent Graves' disease and 20 patients with newly diagnosed Graves' disease. The full study reports these points: The small sample size was acknowledged by the authors as a limitation that may reduce accuracy. Sequencing and analysis were restricted to the TCR beta chain. Lower TCR Shannon entropy and fewer highly expanded clones were observed in persistent Graves' disease patients than in newly diagnosed patients, which suggested clonal expansion. Persistent disease showed preferential use of TRBV28, TRBJ1-2 and TRBJ2-5, whereas newly diagnosed disease favored TRBV20-1 and TRBJ2-1. More public clonotypes were shared among persistent patients (roughly 2,700) than among newly diagnosed patients (966). The study examined only peripheral blood because the primary lesion, thyroid tissue, could not be accessed.

In light of the paper, this sample's time point label describes: newly diagnosed GD, antithyroid drugs for less than 3 months. For both TCR sequencing and RNA sequencing, RNA was extracted from PBMCs in TRIzol. The diagnosis of Graves' disease was made according to American Thyroid Association guidelines. The patients came from an endocrinology department in Xi'an, China. Each patient gave approximately 10 milliliters of peripheral blood, collected in an EDTA anticoagulant tube. Ficoll Paque Plus density gradient separation was used to isolate PBMCs, and no further T cell sorting was done. RNA quality was checked with an Agilent 2100 Bioanalyzer and agarose gel, and concentration with a NanoDrop 2000. The library was generated by multiplex PCR. Sequenced using an Illumina HiSeq 4000. To build TCR beta libraries, CDR3 regions were amplified by Arm-PCR using iRepertoire HTBI primers. PCR products were gel purified before sequencing. In the original analysis: Gene usage analysis of CDR3 amino acid clonotypes relied on the approximately 68 TRBV and 14 TRBJ segments identified across samples. COPE and FqMerger were used to merge filtered high-quality paired reads into contigs. BLAST was used to align contigs to the IMGT TRBV, TRBD and TRBJ reference genes, and CDR3 was defined following IMGT. Any clonotype with a frequency above 0.1% was counted as a highly expanded clone. Shannon entropy served as the measure of repertoire diversity, while the Gini coefficient captured V-J evenness. Public clonotypes were defined as clonotypes shared by more than one individual. TCRdb applied fastp at Q25 and MiXCR to the public reads, then kept only in-frame beta chains. Rows are combined by CDR3 protein, so each entry shows the most common genes and DNA. These V and J calls derive from TCRdb rather than the authors' analysis. The sample yields 360,000 or so distinct CDR3 sequences; over 15% were counted once. Roughly 27% of the sample is held by the ten biggest clonotypes.

Trimming removed 5 bases from V and 0 bases from J, leaving 13 bases between the germline ends. The CDR3, cysteine through phenylalanine, is 15 amino acids long. The retained sequence is limited to the CDR3, 45 bases, with the frame set at the first base. The germline V gene (reference sequence) yields MNHEY for CDR1 and SMNVEV for CDR2. Worth noting for this clonotype: Its cognate antigen has yet to be identified. Base qualities are not provided; no much larger clone lies one nucleotide away.

These sequences were also reported in another study, on T cells in Graves' hyperthyroidism and ophthalmopathy. As that second study puts it: Stable Graves' hyperthyroidism was defined as the absence of progression to ophthalmopathy over 18 months of follow-up. The hyperthyroidism patients were between 18 and 65 years old and newly diagnosed, with a disease duration of less than 2 months. Exclusion was applied to patients with uncontrolled infections, other autoimmune diseases, pregnancy or lactation. Diagnoses relied on clinical symptoms, serum thyroxine and TRAb, thyroid ultrasound and orbital computed tomography. A first-round RT-PCR of the TCR CDR3 used the HTBI primer set with the Qiagen OneStep RT-PCR kit. Most expanded thyroid clonotypes (frequency above 0.001) were also detected in blood, a finding suggesting that blood repertoires may reflect thyroid immune responses. In cross-validation, a model built on a 13 V-J signature told ophthalmopathy apart from stable hyperthyroidism with over 85% sensitivity and about 81% specificity, and in testing the same model reached 80%/75%. During validation, the model predicted progression to ophthalmopathy a median of approximately 6 months ahead of onset, with around 71% sensitivity and roughly 72% specificity. To identify TCR V-J signatures that set the groups apart, the researchers used a discovery cohort of 100 patients, made up of roughly 40 with Graves' ophthalmopathy and about 60 with stable Graves' hyperthyroidism. Prospective prediction of ophthalmopathy was tested in an independent validation cohort of 18 to 20 hyperthyroidism patients and some 17 patients who later progressed to ophthalmopathy. The 85 to 100 discovery patients were randomly split 7:3 into training and test sets. The study also compared thyroid tissue and blood T-cell repertoires from a handful of Graves' hyperthyroidism patients. Once sampling was done, hyperthyroidism patients were given methimazole at a starting dose of 30 mg daily, whereas ophthalmopathy patients were given high-dose intravenous methylprednisolone. The libraries were constructed in a second round of multiplex PCR and then size-selected and purified. Paired-end sequencing of the libraries was performed with 100 bp reads on an Illumina HiSeq2000. Raw data were processed with SOAPnuke, discarding reads with adapters, uncalled bases, mean Phred below 15, or no exact constant-primer or identifier match. COPE v1.2.5 was used to merge high-quality paired reads, and clonotypes were defined as unique nucleotide sequences. MiTCR v1.1 was used to align the clonotypes against IMGT TRBV, TRBD and TRBJ reference segments. The analysis included only V-J combinations with a frequency above 0.0001, which together covered 99% to 99.2% of the repertoires. The TCS score was defined as the ratio of F50 (clonal expansion) to E x V (chaos), calculated using BLOSUM62-based TCRdist between CDR3 peptides within each V-J. Welch's t-statistics and random forest reduced roughly 530 V-J features to 10 to 15, which were used in a naive Bayes classifier (R e1071). No statistical method was used to fix the sample size in advance, and group allocation was not hidden from the investigators. TCR Vbeta CDR3 sequencing of 135 peripheral blood samples (43 ophthalmopathy, some 75 hyperthyroidism and 17 progressor patients) is reported in the paper.

Material: peripheral blood mononuclear cells (PBMCs), obtained at new diagnosis, from a patient treated with antithyroid drugs. The chain is encoded by TRBV27 joined to TRBJ1-2; TRBD1 is a weak D gene call, 5 bases matching. The source of this sequence is a man aged 35-49 years with Graves disease. Donor details come from another sample of the same person, matched by shared clones. The CDR3 region: CASSPNWGANYGYTF. The nucleotides read TGTGCCAGCAGTCCTAATTGGGGGGCTAACTATGGCTACACCTTC.